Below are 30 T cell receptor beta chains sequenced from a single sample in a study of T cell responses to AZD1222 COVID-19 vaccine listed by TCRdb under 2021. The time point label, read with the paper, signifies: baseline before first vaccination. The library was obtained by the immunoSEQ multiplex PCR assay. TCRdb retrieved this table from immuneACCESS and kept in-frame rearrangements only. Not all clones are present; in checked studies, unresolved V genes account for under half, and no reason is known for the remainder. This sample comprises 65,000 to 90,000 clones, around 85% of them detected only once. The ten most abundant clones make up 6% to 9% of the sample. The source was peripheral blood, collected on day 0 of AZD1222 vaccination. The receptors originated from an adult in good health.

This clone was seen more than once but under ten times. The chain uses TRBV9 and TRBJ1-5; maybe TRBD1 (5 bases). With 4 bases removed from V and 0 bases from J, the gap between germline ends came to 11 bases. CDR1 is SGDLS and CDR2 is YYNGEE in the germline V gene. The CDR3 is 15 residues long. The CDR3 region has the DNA TGTGCCAGCAGCTGGGACGGTGATAGCAATCAGCCCCAGCATTTT. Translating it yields CASSWDGDSNQPQHF.

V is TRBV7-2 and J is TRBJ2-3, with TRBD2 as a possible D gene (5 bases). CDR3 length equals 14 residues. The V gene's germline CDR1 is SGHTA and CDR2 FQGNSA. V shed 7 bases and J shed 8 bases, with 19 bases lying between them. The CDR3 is CASTSGLFVGTQYF. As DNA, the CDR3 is TGTGCCAGCACCTCAGGACTTTTTGTAGGTACGCAGTATTTT.

CDR3 nucleotides: TGTGCCAGCAGCTTGGCGGGACAAAGCACAGATACGCAGTATTTT. This translates into CASSLAGQSTDTQYF. The chain carries TRBV11-3 and TRBJ2-3, with D perhaps being TRBD1 or TRBD2 (6 bases each). V lost 3 bases and J lost 0, with 10 bases in between. CDR1 and CDR2 (germline): SGHNT, YENEEA. The CDR3 totals 15 residues.

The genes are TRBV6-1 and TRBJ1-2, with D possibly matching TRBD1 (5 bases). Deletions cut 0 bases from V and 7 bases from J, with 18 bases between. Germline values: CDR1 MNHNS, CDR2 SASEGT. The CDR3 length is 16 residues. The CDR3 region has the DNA TGTGCCAGCAGTGAAGCGTGGCAGGCCCCCGGGGCTGGCTACACCTTC. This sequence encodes CASSEAWQAPGAGYTF.

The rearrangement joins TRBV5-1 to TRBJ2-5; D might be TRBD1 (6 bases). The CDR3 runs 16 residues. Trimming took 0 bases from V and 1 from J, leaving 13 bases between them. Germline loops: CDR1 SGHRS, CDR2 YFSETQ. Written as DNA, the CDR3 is TGCGCCAGCAGCTTGGAAAGGGGGACCCTCCAAGAGACCCAGTACTTC. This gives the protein CASSLERGTLQETQYF.

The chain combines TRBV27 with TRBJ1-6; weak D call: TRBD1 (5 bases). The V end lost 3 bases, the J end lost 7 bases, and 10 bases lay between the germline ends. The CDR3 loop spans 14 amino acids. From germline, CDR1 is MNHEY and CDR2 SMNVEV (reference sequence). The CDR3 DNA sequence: TGTGCCAGCAGTTTGGGGCAGGGCAATTCACCCCTCCACTTT. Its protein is CASSLGQGNSPLHF.

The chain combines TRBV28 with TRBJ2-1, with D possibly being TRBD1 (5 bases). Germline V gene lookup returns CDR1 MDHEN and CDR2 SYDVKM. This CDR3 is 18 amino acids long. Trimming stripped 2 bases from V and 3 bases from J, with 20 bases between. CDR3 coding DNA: TGTGCCAGCAGTTTAAAACCCGTCTTCTTTAGGGGCTACAATGAGCAGTTCTTC. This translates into CASSLKPVFFRGYNEQFF.

The CDR3 DNA is TGTGCCAGCAGTTTCGGTCAGGGGGCGAACACCGGGGAGCTGTTTTTT. It yields the protein CASSFGQGANTGELFF. This rearrangement joins TRBV27 to TRBJ2-2; TRBD1 matches 7 bases. Trimming took 3 bases from V and 0 from J; bases not matched to a gene: 4. The length of the CDR3 is 16 residues. Per germline, CDR1 MNHEY and CDR2 SMNVEV (reference sequence).

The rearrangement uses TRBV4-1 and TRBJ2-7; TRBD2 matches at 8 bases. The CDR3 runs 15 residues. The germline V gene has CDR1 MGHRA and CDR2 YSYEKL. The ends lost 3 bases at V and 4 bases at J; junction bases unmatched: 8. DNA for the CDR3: TGCGCCAGCAGCCAGACCGGGACTAGTCTATACGAGCAGTACTTC. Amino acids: CASSQTGTSLYEQYF.

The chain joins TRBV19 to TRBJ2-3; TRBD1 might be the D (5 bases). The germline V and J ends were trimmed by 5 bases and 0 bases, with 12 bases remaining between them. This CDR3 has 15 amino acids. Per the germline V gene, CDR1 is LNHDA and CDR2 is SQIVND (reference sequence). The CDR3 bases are TGTGCCAGTAGTTACAGAACAGGTAGCACAGATACGCAGTATTTT. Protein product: CASSYRTGSTDTQYF.

The CDR3: CASSQGGGNSPLHF. The CDR3 nucleotides are TGTGCCAGCAGCCAAGGGGGAGGGAACTCACCCCTCCACTTT. This chain uses TRBV3-1 (or the pseudogene TRBV3-2) with TRBJ1-6; D remains ambiguous. V lost 1 base to trimming and J lost 10 bases, with 11 bases between them. Germline CDR1 reads LGHDT; CDR2 reads YNNKEL (reference sequence). The CDR3 loop spans 14 amino acids.

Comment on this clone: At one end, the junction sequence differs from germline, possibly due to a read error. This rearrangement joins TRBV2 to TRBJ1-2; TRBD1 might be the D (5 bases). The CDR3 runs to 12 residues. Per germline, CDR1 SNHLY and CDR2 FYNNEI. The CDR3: CASSAGVSGRAF. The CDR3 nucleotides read TGTGCCAGCAGTGCTGGTGTCTCAGGGAGGGCCTTC.

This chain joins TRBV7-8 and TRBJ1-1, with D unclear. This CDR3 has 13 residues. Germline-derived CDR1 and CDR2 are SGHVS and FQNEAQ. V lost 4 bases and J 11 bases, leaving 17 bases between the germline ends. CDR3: CASSSAPHRAAFF. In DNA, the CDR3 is TGTGCCAGCAGCTCCGCCCCCCATCGGGCCGCTTTCTTT.

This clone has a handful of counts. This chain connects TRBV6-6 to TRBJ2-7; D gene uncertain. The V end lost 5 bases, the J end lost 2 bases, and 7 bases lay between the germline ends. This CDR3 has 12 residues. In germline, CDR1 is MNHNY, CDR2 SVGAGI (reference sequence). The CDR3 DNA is TGTGCCAGCAGTCCCAGAACCTACGAGCAGTACTTC. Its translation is CASSPRTYEQYF.

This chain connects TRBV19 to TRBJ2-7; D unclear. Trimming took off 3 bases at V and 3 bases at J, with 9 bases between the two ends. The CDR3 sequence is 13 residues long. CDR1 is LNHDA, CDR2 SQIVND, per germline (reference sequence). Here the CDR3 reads CASSIGPGYEQYF. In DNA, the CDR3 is TGTGCCAGTAGTATCGGCCCCGGCTACGAGCAGTACTTC. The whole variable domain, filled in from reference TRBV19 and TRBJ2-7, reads DGGITQSPKYLFRKEGQNVTLSCEQNLNHDAMYWYRQDPGQGLRLIYYSQIVNDFQKGDIAEGYSVSREKKESFPLTVTSAQKNPTAFYLCASSIGPGYEQYFGPGTRLTVT.

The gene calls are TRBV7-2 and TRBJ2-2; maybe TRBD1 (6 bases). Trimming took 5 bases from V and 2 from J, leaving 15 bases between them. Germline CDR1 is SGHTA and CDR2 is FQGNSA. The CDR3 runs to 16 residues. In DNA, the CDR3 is TGTGCCAGCAGCGAACACAGGGTGGGAAACACCGGGGAGCTGTTTTTT. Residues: CASSEHRVGNTGELFF.

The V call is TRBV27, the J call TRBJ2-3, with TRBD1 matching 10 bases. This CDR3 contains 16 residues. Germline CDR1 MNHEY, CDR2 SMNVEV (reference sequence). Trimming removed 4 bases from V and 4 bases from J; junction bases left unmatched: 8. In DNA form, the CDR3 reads TGTGCCAGCAGTTCAAAGGGACAGGGGAGGCCAGATACGCAGTATTTT. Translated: CASSSKGQGRPDTQYF.

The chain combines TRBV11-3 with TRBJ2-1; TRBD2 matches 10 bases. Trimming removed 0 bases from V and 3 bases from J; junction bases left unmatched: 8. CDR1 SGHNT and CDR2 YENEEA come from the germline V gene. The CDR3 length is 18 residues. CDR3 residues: CASSLDRSGLASYNEQFF. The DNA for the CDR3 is TGTGCCAGCAGCTTAGATCGATCGGGACTAGCGAGCTACAATGAGCAGTTCTTC.

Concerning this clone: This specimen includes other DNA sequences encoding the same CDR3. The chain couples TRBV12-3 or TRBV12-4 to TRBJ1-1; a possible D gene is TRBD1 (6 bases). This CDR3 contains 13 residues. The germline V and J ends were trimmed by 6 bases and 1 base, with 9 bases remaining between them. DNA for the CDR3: TGTGCCAGCAGCCCGACAGGGAACACTGAAGCTTTCTTT. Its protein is CASSPTGNTEAFF.

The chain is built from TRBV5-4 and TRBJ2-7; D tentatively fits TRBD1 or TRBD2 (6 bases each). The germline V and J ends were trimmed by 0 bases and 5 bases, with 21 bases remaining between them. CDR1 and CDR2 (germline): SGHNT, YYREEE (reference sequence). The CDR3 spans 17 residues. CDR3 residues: CASSLAEDRGRSHEQYF. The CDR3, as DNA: TGTGCCAGCAGCTTGGCGGAGGACCGGGGGCGTTCCCACGAGCAGTACTTC.

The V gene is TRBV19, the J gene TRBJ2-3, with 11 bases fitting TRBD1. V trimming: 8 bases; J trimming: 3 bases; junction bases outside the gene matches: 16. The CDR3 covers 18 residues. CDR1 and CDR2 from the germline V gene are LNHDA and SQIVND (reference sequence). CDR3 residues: CASGKILAGTGGTDTQYF. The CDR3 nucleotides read TGTGCCAGTGGGAAGATTCTGGCCGGGACAGGGGGTACAGATACGCAGTATTTT.

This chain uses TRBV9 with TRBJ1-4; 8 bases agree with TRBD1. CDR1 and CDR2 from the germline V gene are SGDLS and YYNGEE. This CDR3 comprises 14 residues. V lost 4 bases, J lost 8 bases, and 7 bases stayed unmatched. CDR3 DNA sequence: TGTGCCAGCAGCCAGGGACAGGAGGTCGAAAAACTGTTTTTT. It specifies CASSQGQEVEKLFF.

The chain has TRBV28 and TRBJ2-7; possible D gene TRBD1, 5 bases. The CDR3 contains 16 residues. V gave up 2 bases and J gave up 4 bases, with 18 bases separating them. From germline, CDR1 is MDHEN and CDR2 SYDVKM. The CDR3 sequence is CASSLERGDSYYEQYF. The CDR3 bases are TGTGCCAGCAGTTTAGAAAGGGGTGATTCTTATTACGAGCAGTACTTC.

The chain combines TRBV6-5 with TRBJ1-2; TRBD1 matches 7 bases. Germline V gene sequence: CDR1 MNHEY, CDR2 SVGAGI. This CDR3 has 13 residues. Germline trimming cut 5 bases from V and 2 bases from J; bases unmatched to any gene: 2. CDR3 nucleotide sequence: TGTGCCAGCAGTAACAGGGGAAACTATGGCTACACCTTC. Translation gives CASSNRGNYGYTF.

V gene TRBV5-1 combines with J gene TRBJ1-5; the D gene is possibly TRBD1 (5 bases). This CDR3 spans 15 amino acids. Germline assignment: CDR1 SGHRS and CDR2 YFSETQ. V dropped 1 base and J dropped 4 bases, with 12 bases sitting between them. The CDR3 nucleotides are TGCGCCAGCAGCTTGACAGGTTCGGGGAATCAGCCCCAGCATTTT. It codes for CASSLTGSGNQPQHF. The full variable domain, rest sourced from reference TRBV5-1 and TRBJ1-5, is KAGVTQTPRYLIKTRGQQVTLSCSPISGHRSVSWYQQTPGQGLQFLFEYFSETQRNKGNFPGRFSGRQFSNSRSEMNVSTLELGDSALYLCASSLTGSGNQPQHFGDGTRLSIL.

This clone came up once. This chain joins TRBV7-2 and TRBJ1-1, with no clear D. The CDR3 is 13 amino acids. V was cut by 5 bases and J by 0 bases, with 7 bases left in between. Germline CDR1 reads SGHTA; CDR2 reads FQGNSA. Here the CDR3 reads CASSPEMNTEAFF. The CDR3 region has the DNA TGTGCCAGCAGCCCCGAAATGAACACTGAAGCTTTCTTT.

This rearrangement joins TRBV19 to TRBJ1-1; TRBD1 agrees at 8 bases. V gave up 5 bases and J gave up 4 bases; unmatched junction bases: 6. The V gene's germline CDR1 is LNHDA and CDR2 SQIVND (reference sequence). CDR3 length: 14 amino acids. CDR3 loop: CASSPRQGITEAFF. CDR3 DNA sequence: TGTGCCAGTAGTCCGCGACAGGGGATCACTGAAGCTTTCTTT.

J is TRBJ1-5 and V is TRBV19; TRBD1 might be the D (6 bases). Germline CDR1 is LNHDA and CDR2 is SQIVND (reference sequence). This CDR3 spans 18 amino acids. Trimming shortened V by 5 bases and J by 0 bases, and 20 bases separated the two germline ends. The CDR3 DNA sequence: TGTGCCAGTAGTTTGGGGGGCTCGGGCCGATATAGCAATCAGCCCCAGCATTTT. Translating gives CASSLGGSGRYSNQPQHF.

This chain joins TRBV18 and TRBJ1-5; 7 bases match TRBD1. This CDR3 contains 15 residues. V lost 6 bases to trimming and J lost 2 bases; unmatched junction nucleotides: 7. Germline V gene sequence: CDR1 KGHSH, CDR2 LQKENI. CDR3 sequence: CASSEQGLGNQPQHF. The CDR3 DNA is TGTGCCAGCTCCGAACAGGGGTTGGGCAATCAGCCCCAGCATTTT.

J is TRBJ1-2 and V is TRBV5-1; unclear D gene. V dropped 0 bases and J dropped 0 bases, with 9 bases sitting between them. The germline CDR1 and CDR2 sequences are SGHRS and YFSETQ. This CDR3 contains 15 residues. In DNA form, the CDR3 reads TGCGCCAGCAGCTTGGTAGCAGACGCTAACTATGGCTACACCTTC. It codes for CASSLVADANYGYTF.